Below, one T cell receptor (beta chain) is given with its context. Its antigen is still unknown. Per-base quality was not reported, and no clone a single base away is much larger than it. TCRbeta CDR3 regions were amplified from genomic DNA using the immunoSEQ Assay, a bias-controlled multiplex PCR. Regarding the original processing steps: The number of nucleated cells in each sample was estimated from the amplification of reference gene primers within the assay. Sequence reads were collapsed and filtered to measure the absolute abundance of every unique TCRbeta CDR3 rearrangement. For each sample, productive Simpson clonality was calculated as the square root of Simpson's diversity index over productive rearrangements. TCRdb limited this immuneACCESS table to in-frame rearrangements with V and J called. A share of clones is missing; checked studies link under half to unresolved V genes, and the rest is unexplained. The D gene and trimming were derived from the DNA, and the V and J assignments and clone size from that table. Present in this sample are about 140,000 clones, more than 80% of which were seen just once. 1.5% to 2% of the sample goes to the ten largest clones.

This sample was included in a study of blood T cell repertoires in COVID-19 (dated by TCRdb to 2020 to 2021). Regarding the complete study: Collaborator samples came from the United States, Italy and Spain and covered acute and convalescent phases of COVID-19. Where available, HLA class I and class II types were taken from metadata supplied by the sample provider and were not determined by assay-based typing. Deeply sampled blood TCRbeta repertoires from subjects exposed to, actively infected with, or recovered from COVID-19 were included in the dataset. The samples were drawn from two sources: the first 160 participants of the ongoing ImmuneRACE study, and fewer than 1,500 subjects contributed by 6 global collaborators. A freely available public database, intended as a resource for researchers studying the immune response to SARS-CoV-2, is where the repertoires were released. The sample metadata nearly always contained a de-identified subject ID, COVID-19 status, age in years and sex. The prospective study material was composed of cDNA or gDNA derived from T cells, B-cell-depleted T cells, or PBMCs. What the research found in general, with its limitations: The amount of clinical and demographic metadata varied by source and participant and was provided uncurated.

In the prospective study, participants were roughly 18 to 90 years old, resided in about two dozen geographic areas of the United States, and were enrolled through a virtual design. Cohort assignment in the prospective study relied on participant-reported clinical history from a screening survey and a study questionnaire. Exposed participants were defined as having been in contact with someone with a PCR-confirmed or clinician-diagnosed COVID-19 case within 2 weeks of study entry. Mobile phlebotomists in the prospective study collected whole blood, serum and a nasopharyngeal or oropharyngeal swab from every participant. Additional blood draws and questionnaires over an approximately two-month period could optionally be provided by prospective study participants. Before DNA extraction, blood samples from the prospective study were shipped at room temperature or frozen. Sequenced: PBMCs or T cells enriched from blood (not recorded which). This TCR came from a woman aged 18-29 years who had been exposed to COVID-19.

The nucleotide sequence reads TGTGCCAGCAGTGATGGTAGGGACTATAGCACAGATACGCAGTATTTT. Protein translation: CASSDGRDYSTDTQYF. The sequence is built from TRBV2 and TRBJ2-3; 7 middle bases align to TRBD2. For this chain, trimming is 3 bases at the V end and 0 bases at the J end, and the number of junction bases without a gene match is 6. The germline V gene sets CDR1 to SNHLY and CDR2 to FYNNEI. There are 16 amino acids in the CDR3, from cysteine to phenylalanine inclusive. Solely the CDR3 DNA is kept, with 48 bases framed from the first base. Extended through the reference TRBV2 and TRBJ2-3 proteins, this CDR3 yields the full variable domain: EPEVTQTPSHQVTQMGQEVILRCVPISNHLYFYWYRQILGQKVEFLVSFYNNEISEKSEIFDDQFSVERPDGSNFTLKIRSTKLEDSAMYFCASSDGRDYSTDTQYFGPGTRLTVL.